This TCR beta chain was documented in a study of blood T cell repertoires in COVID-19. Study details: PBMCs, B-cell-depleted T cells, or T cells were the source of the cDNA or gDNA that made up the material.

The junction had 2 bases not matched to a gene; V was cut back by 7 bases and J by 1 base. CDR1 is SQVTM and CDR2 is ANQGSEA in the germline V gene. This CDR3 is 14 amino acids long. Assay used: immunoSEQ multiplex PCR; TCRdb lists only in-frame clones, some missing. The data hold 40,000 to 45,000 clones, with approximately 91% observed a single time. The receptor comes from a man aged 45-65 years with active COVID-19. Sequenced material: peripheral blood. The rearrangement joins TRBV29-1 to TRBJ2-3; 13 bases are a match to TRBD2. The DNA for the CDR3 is TGCAGCGGAGGACTAGCGGGAGGCACAGATACGCAGTATTTT. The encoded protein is CSGGLAGGTDTQYF.